This TCR beta chain originates from a study of blood T cell repertoires in COVID-19. Some clones are missing from TCRdb's copy, which holds only in-frame ones; the method was immunoSEQ multiplex PCR. The data hold 200,000 to 250,000 clones, with roughly 90% observed a single time. The germline V gene has CDR1 SGHRS and CDR2 YFSETQ. V gave up 5 bases and J gave up 5 bases; unmatched junction bases: 9. This CDR3 contains 15 residues. The chain carries TRBV5-1 and TRBJ2-2; TRBD1 matches at 7 bases. Sequenced: PBMCs or T cells enriched from blood (not recorded which). This receptor was obtained from a man younger than 30 with acute COVID-19. In DNA, the CDR3 is TGCGCCAGCAGGGGCCCCAACAGGGGAACCGGGGAGCTGTTTTTT. Its protein product is CASRGPNRGTGELFF.